This record looks at one TCR beta chain sequence and its context. What it recognizes is unknown. The study pooled second doses at about 4 or about 12 weeks. Only in-frame clones appear in the TCRdb table, and some are missing; sequencing was by immunoSEQ multiplex PCR. The sample shows over 65,000 clones, around nine tenths of them seen only once. These data are taken from a study of T cell responses to AZD1222 COVID-19 vaccine. Findings and caveats of the study: There were mostly white British donors and more females than males, and clonal diversity was possibly underestimated. None of the repertoires were sampled until the peak T cell response had passed. Two doses of AZD1222 preceded a rise in Spike-specific TCR breadth and depth.

The sequence was obtained from an adult who received the AZD1222 COVID-19 vaccine. The sample was peripheral blood, taken 28 days after the second AZD1222 dose.

CDR3: CASSPGGYEQYF. The CDR3 nucleotides read TGTGCCAGCTCACCAGGGGGCTACGAGCAGTACTTC. The chain recombines TRBV18 with TRBJ2-7; D assignment may be TRBD1 or TRBD2 (5 bases each). This CDR3 has 12 amino acids. V gave up 2 bases and J gave up 3 bases, with 5 bases separating them. The germline gives CDR1 KGHSH, CDR2 LQKENI. The variable domain in full, completed from reference TRBV18 and TRBJ2-7, reads NAGVMQNPRHLVRRRGQEARLRCSPMKGHSHVYWYRQLPEEGLKFMVYLQKENIIDESGMPKERFSAEFPKEGPSILRIQQVVRGDSAAYFCASSPGGYEQYFGPGTRLTVT.